Listed below are T cell receptor beta chains from one sample, sequenced in a study of human T cells and chemical hapten exposure. TCRdb itself ran the RACE reads through MiXCR, one entry per CDR3 protein. The table records around 300,000 distinct CDR3 sequences, roughly 7.4% of them present only once. The sample here was whole blood, taken in connection with sensitization to the hapten diphenylcyclopropenone (DPC). The receptors derive from a young man with alopecia areata. Some clones in this sample may be carry-over from other donors' samples. Both conserved end residues are trimmed from each CDR3.

v_gene	j_gene	CDR3aa
TRBV15	TRBJ2-7	ATSAGIYEQY
TRBV28	TRBJ2-7	ASRTWTESPYEQY
TRBV29-1	TRBJ1-2	SVDGDSDGYT
TRBV7-2	TRBJ2-6	ASSLSRGSGANVLT
TRBV6-1	TRBJ2-7	ASSEPRTGEVEQY
TRBV20-1	TRBJ1-1	SAPRNTEAF
TRBV4-3	TRBJ1-5	ASSQEWGTQPQH
TRBV4-2	TRBJ1-2	SSSSDRGATTYGYT
TRBV6-1	TRBJ1-1	ASSEDWWDLNTEAF
TRBV9	TRBJ2-1	ASSVSLTGRNEQF
TRBV4-1	TRBJ2-1	ASSRLAGHFNEQF
TRBV10-3	TRBJ2-1	ANGQNYNEQF
TRBV4-3	TRBJ2-3	ASSQEGDTQY
TRBV20-1	TRBJ1-2	SATAQRTNYGYT
TRBV7-9	TRBJ1-5	ASSRQDGNQPQH
TRBV5-6	TRBJ2-5	ASRRKVQETQY
TRBV3-1	TRBJ1-2	ASSQGSGGAYGYT
TRBV12-3/TRBV12-4	TRBJ2-2	ASSLEAGYTGELF
TRBV7-3	TRBJ2-5	ASSLNPTGQAETQY
TRBV7-9	TRBJ2-1	ASSLTTGDNEQF
TRBV6-1	TRBJ1-1	ASLSIGTVAF
TRBV5-1	TRBJ1-2	ASSYKATTDFNYGYT
TRBV6-6	TRBJ2-7	ASSYLGEQH
TRBV18	TRBJ1-1	ASSPYDERAF
TRBV27	TRBJ1-1	ASRPGGRGTEAF
TRBV7-2	TRBJ1-4	ASSSQTGILEKLF
TRBV4-1	TRBJ2-2	ASSQAPGELF
TRBV20-1	TRBJ1-2	SARVGHAPYGYT
TRBV20-1	TRBJ1-5	SGRQGKKPQH
TRBV6-5	TRBJ1-2	ASSYSKGTGYT
TRBV4-3	TRBJ1-2	ASSQDQGQGGYGYT
TRBV4-1	TRBJ1-4	ASSQDFGGEKLF
TRBV25-1	TRBJ2-3	ASRMDRVGDTQY
TRBV12-3/TRBV12-4	TRBJ2-5	ASSFVQGETQY
TRBV7-6	TRBJ2-2	ASSLDAGRTGELF
TRBV11-2	TRBJ2-7	ASSYLSYEQY
TRBV10-3	TRBJ2-3	AISVRTVTDTQY
TRBV12-3/TRBV12-4	TRBJ1-1	ASSPAGGNTEAF
TRBV29-1	TRBJ1-2	SVNRLRDSLTRAYGYT
TRBV5-1	TRBJ2-5	ASMGHVQETQY
TRBV7-2	TRBJ1-1	ASSLPGARTEAF
TRBV10-3	TRBJ2-5	AISESPRGGSYQETQY
TRBV15	TRBJ1-2	ATSRDSALYGYT
TRBV5-1	TRBJ2-1	ASSPGLGGEQF
TRBV10-1	TRBJ1-6	ASSPTGTGENSPLH
TRBV4-2	TRBJ2-1	ASSRRTSGGPVGNEQF
TRBV12-3/TRBV12-4	TRBJ1-1	ASSRSTGNTEAF
TRBV5-1	TRBJ2-7	ASSLSPGTPPYEQY
TRBV11-1	TRBJ2-5	ASSKNSGGRETQY
TRBV7-6	TRBJ2-2	ASSPRTGRNTGELF
TRBV12-3/TRBV12-4	TRBJ2-2	ASSLDRDTGELF
TRBV5-4	TRBJ2-4	ASSLVSTAKNIQY
TRBV6-2/TRBV6-3	TRBJ1-2	AVRGVRSYGYT
TRBV12-3/TRBV12-4	TRBJ1-2	ASTSRGRRTTNYGYT
TRBV6-1	TRBJ2-7	ASSPGILSSYEQY
TRBV12-3/TRBV12-4	TRBJ2-3	ASSSVAGGAISTDTQY